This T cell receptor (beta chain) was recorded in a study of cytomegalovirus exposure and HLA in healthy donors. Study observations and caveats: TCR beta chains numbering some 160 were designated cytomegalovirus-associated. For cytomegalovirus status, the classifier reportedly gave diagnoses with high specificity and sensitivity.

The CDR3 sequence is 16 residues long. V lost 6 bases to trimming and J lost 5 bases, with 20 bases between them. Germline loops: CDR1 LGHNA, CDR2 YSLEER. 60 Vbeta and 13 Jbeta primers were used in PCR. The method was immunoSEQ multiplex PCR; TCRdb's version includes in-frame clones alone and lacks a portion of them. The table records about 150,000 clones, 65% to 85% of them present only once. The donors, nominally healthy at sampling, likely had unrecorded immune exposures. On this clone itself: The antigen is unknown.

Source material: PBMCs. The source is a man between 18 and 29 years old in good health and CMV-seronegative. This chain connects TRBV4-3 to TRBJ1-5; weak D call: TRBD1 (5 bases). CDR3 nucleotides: TGCGCCAGCAGTCAAACTTATCGGGGGAGATATCAGCCCCAGCATTTT. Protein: CASSQTYRGRYQPQHF.